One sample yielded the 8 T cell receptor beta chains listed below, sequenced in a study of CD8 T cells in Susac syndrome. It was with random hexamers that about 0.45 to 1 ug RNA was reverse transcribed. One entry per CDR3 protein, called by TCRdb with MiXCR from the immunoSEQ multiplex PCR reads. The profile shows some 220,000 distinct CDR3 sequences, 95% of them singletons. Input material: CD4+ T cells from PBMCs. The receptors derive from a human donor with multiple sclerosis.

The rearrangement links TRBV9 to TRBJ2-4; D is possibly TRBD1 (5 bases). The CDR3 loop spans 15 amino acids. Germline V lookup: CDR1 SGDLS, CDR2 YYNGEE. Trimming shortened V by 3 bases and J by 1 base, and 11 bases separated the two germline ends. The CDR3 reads CASSDGGAAKNIQYF. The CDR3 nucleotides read TGTGCCAGCAGCGATGGTGGGGCTGCCAAAAACATTCAGTACTTC.

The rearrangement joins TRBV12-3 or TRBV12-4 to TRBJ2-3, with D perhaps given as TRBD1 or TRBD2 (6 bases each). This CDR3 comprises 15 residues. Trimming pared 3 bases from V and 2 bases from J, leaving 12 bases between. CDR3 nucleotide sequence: TGTGCCAGCAGTTTCTGGGGGGCGTTCACAGATACGCAGTATTTT. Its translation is CASSFWGAFTDTQYF.

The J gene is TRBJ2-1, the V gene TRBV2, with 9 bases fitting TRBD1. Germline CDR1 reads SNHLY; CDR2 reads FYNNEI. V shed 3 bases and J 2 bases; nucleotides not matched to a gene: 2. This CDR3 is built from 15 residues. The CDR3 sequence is CASSDWDRAYNEQFF. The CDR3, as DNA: TGTGCCAGCAGTGATTGGGACAGGGCCTACAATGAGCAGTTCTTC.

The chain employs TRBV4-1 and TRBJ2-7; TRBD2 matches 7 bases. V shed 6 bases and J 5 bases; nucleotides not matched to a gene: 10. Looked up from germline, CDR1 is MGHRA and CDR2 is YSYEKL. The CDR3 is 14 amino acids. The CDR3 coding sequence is TGCGCCAGCAGTACGAGACTAGCAGACAACGAGCAGTACTTC. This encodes CASSTRLADNEQYF.

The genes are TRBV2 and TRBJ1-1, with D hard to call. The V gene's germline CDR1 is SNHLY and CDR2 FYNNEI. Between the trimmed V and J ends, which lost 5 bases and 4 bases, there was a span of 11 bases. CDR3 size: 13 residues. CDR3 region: CASSISDRTEAFF. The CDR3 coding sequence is TGTGCCAGCAGTATTTCGGACCGCACTGAAGCTTTCTTT.

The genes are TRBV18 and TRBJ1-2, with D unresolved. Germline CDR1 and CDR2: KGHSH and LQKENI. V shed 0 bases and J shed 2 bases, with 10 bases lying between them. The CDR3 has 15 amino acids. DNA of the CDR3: TGTGCCAGCTCACCACCGACCTCCAGGAACTATGGCTACACCTTC. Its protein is CASSPPTSRNYGYTF. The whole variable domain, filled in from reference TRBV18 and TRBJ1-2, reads NAGVMQNPRHLVRRRGQEARLRCSPMKGHSHVYWYRQLPEEGLKFMVYLQKENIIDESGMPKERFSAEFPKEGPSILRIQQVVRGDSAAYFCASSPPTSRNYGYTFGSGTRLTVV.

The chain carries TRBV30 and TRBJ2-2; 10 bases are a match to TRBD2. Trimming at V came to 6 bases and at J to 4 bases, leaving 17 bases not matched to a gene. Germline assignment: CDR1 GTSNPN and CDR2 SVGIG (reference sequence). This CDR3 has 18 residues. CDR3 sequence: CACYTGTSATFGTGELFF. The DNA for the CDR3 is TGTGCCTGCTACACCGGGACTAGCGCAACTTTTGGCACCGGGGAGCTGTTTTTT.

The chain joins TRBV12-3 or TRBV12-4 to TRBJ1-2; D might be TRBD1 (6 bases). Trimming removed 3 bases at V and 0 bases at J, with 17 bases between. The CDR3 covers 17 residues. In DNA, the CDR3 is TGTGCCAGCAGTTTGCTCGGGGGGGCGGCGGCTAACTATGGCTACACCTTC. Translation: CASSLLGGAAANYGYTF.